Listed below are T cell receptor beta chains from one sample, sequenced in a study of blood T cell repertoires in COVID-19. Clones were read by immunoSEQ multiplex PCR, and TCRdb kept only the in-frame ones, dropping some. The repertoire includes approximately 170,000 clones, over 75% of them detected once, and more than 8.5% sits in the top ten. Input material: PBMCs or T cells enriched from blood (not recorded which). The source is a woman younger than 35 who had recovered from COVID-19. The CDR3 runs from the conserved cysteine through the conserved F or W. A D gene is named only where the DNA matches it firmly. The size entry is marked missing in some rows and otherwise reads once, few, many or a size class.

>TRBV28|.|TRBD1|TRBJ1-6
CASSFILVGDRHSPLHF
>TRBV12-3/TRBV12-4|once|.|TRBJ2-7
CASSPGTPYEQYF
>TRBV9|.|.|TRBJ2-1
CASSVANPSEQFF
>TRBV12-3/TRBV12-4|.|.|TRBJ2-7
CASSPDNYEQYF
>TRBV28|.|.|TRBJ2-7
CASSRAGGSYEQYF
>TRBV4-1|once|.|TRBJ2-4
CASSQELGASKNIQYF
>TRBV19|.|.|TRBJ1-4
CASSSRTPFATNEKLFF
>TRBV28|.|TRBD1|TRBJ1-2
CASSFWTGGYTF
>TRBV19|.|TRBD1|TRBJ1-1
CASRSPGQPNTEAFF
>TRBV12-3/TRBV12-4|.|.|TRBJ2-7
CASSYARSSEQYF
>TRBV5-1|.|.|TRBJ1-3
CASSFDFSSGNTIYF
>TRBV11-2|few|.|TRBJ1-3
CASSFGVSGNTIYF
>TRBV10-3|.|TRBD1|TRBJ1-2
CAISVRRDREGIGYTF
>TRBV7-8|.|TRBD1|TRBJ2-3
CASSLGTAHTDTQYF
>TRBV18|.|TRBD1|TRBJ1-4
CASSPLKGTGGFTVEKLFF
>TRBV19|.|.|TRBJ1-5
CASPPRDVNQPQHF
>TRBV7-3|.|.|TRBJ2-2
CASSPAGIGTGELFF
>TRBV2|once|.|TRBJ1-2
CASSGRVTDYGYTF